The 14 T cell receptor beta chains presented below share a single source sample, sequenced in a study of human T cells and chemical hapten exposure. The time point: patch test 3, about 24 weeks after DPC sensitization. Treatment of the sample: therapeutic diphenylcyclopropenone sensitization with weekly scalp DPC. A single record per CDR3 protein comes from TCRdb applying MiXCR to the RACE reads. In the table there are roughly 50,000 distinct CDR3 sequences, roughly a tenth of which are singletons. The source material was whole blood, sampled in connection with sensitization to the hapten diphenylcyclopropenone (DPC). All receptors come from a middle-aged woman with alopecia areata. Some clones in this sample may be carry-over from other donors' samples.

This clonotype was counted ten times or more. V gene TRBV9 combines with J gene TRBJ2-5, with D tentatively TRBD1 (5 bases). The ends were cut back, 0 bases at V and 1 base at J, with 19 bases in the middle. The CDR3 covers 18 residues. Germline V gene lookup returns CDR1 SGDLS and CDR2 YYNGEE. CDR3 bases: TGTGCCAGCAGCGTAGCCCTAGGGGTCCCCATCTCCCAAGAGACCCAGTACTTC. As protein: CASSVALGVPISQETQYF.

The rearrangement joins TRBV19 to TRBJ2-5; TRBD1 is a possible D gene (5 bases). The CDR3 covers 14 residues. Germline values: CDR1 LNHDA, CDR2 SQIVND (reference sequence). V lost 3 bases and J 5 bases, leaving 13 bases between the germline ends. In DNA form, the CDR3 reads TGTGCCAGTAGTATCTGGGGCTCCGATGAGACCCAGTACTTC. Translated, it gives CASSIWGSDETQYF.

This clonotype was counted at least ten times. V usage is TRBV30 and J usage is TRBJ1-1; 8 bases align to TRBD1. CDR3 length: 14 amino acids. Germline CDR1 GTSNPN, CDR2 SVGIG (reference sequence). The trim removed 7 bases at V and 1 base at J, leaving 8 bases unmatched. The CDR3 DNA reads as TGTGCCTTTGATTTCGACAGGGGGAACACTGAAGCTTTCTTT. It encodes CAFDFDRGNTEAFF. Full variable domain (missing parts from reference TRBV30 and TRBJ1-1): SQTIHQWPATLVQPVGSPLSLECTVEGTSNPNLYWYRQAAGRGLQLLFYSVGIGQISSEVPQNLSASRPQDRQFILSSKKLLLSDSGFYLCAFDFDRGNTEAFFGQGTRLTVV.

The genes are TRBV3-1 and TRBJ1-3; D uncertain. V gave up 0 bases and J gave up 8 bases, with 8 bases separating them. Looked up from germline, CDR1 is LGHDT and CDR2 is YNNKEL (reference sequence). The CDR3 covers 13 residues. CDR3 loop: CASSQDPRDTIYF. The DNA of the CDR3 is TGTGCCAGCAGCCAAGACCCCCGAGACACCATATATTTT. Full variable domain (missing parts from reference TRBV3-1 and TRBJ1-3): DTAVSQTPKYLVTQMGNDKSIKCEQNLGHDTMYWYKQDSKKFLKIMFSYNNKELIINETVPNRFSPKSPDKAHLNLHINSLELGDSAVYFCASSQDPRDTIYFGEGSWLTVV.

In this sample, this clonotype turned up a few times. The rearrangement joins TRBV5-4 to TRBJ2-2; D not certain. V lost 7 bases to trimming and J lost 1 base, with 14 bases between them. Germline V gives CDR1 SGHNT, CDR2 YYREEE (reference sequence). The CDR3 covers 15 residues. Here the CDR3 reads CASLERSGNTGELFF. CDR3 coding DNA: TGTGCCAGCCTCGAGAGATCGGGGAACACCGGGGAGCTGTTTTTT.

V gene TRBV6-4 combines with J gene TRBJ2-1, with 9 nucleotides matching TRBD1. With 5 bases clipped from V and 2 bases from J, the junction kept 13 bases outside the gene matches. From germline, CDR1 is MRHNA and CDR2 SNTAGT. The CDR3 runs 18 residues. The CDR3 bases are TGTGCCAGCAGTTCCGACAGGGGGACTCAGCCCGCCTACAATGAGCAGTTCTTC. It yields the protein CASSSDRGTQPAYNEQFF.

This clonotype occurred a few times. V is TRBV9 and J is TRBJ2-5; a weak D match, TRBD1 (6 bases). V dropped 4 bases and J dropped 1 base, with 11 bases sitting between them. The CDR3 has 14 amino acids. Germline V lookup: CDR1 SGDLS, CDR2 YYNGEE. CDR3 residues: CASSSEDSQETQYF. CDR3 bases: TGTGCCAGCAGCTCTGAGGACAGCCAAGAGACCCAGTACTTC.

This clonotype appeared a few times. Written as DNA, the CDR3 is TGTGCCAGCAGTTCACGGGACTCTTCCTACAATGAGCAGTTCTTC. Amino acid sequence: CASSSRDSSYNEQFF. The chain is built from TRBV27 and TRBJ2-1, with a tentative D call TRBD2 (6 bases). V gave up 4 bases and J gave up 1 base, with 11 bases separating them. Germline V gene data show CDR1 as MNHEY and CDR2 as SMNVEV (reference sequence). There are 15 residues in the CDR3.

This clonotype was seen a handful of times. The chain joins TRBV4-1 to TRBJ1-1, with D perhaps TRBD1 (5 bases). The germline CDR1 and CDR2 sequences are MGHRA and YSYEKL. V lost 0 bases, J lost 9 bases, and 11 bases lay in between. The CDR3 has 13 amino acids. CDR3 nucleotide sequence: TGCGCCAGCAGCCAAGATCAGGGCAGGCAAGCTTTCTTT. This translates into CASSQDQGRQAFF.

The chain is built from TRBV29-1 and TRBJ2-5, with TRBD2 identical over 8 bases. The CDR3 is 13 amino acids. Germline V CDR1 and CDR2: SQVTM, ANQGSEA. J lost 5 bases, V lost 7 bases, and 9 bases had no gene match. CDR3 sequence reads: CSAPAGAGETQYF. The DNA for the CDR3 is TGCAGCGCCCCAGCGGGGGCAGGGGAGACCCAGTACTTC.

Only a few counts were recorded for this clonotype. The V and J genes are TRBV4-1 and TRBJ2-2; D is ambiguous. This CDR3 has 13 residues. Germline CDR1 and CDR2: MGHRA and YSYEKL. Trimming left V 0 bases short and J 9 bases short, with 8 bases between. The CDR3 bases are TGCGCCAGCAGCCAAGAGAGCCCGAGGGAGCTGTTTTTT. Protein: CASSQESPRELFF.

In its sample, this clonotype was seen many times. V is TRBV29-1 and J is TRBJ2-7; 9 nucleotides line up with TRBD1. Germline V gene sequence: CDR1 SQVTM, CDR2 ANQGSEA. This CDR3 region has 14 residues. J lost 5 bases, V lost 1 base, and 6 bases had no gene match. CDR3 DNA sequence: TGCAGCGTTGAAGTGGGACAGGGACGGAACGAGCAGTACTTC. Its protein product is CSVEVGQGRNEQYF.

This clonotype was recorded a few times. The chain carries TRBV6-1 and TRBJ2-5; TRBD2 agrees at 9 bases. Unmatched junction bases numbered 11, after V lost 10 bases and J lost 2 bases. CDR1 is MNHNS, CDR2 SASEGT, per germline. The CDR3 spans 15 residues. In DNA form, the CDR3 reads TGTGCCACCTATGATAGCGGGGGCCGACAAGAGACCCAGTACTTC. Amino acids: CATYDSGGRQETQYF.

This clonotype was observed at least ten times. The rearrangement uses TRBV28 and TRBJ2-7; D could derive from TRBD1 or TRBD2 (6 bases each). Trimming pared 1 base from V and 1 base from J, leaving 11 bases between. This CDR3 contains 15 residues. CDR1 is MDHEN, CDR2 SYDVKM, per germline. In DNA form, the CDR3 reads TGTGCCAGCAGTTTATCTCGGGGGCGTTCCTACGAGCAGTACTTC. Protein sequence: CASSLSRGRSYEQYF.